This T cell receptor beta chain was recovered during a study of blood T cells in healthy people across ages. Study observations and caveats: Compared with aged donors, long-lived donors showed fewer expanded clones, suggesting selection.

V lost 5 bases to trimming and J lost 2 bases, with 17 bases between them. The CDR3 is 15 amino acids. The V gene's germline CDR1 is DFQATT and CDR2 SNEGSKA (reference sequence). The extraction recovered at least 5.5 micrograms of total RNA per sample. PCR was performed a second time for about 7 to 11 cycles using a sample-barcoded 5' primer and a J-beta primer mix. TCRdb independently ran MiXCR on the 5' RACE reads; one entry per CDR3 protein. The top ten clones hold around 4% of a sample with roughly 1.5 million distinct CDR3 sequences, 42% of them seen once. Concerning this clonotype itself: The antigen remains undetermined.

The TCR comes from a woman aged 18-29 years in good health. V is TRBV20-1 and J is TRBJ2-3, with D possibly matching TRBD1 (6 bases). Sequencing was done on a sample of blood. As DNA, the CDR3 is TGCAGTGCTCTAGGGGGTCGTGGGAACACAGATACGCAGTATTTT. Its protein is CSALGGRGNTDTQYF.